This record looks at one TCR beta chain sequence and its context. The antigen remains unidentified. Primers used in a second PCR of roughly 7 to 11 cycles were a sample-barcoded 5' primer and a J-beta primer mix. TCRdb re-derived calls from the 5' RACE reads in MiXCR, one entry per CDR3 protein. This table holds fewer than 1,000,000 distinct CDR3 sequences, 44% found once. These data are taken from a study of blood T cells in healthy people across ages. The CDR3 totals 15 residues. Germline V lookup: CDR1 LGHDT, CDR2 YNNKEL (reference sequence). The germline V and J ends were trimmed by 4 bases and 4 bases, with 16 bases remaining between them. No fewer than 6 micrograms of total RNA were isolated from every sample. Study-level points and caveats: Donor CMV status was unknown, possibly confounding expanded clonotype changes. TCR beta diversity, measured per million T cells, fell in a roughly linear way with age. What prevented conclusive comparison of naive and antigen-experienced cells was that PBMCs were unsorted.

This TCR came from a man aged 55-75 years in good health. The chain is built from TRBV3-1 and TRBJ1-2; D not certain. The sample taken for sequencing was blood. CDR3 coding DNA: TGTGCCAGCAGCCCGGCAGCCGGGGTCGGCTATGGCTACACCTTC. Its translation is CASSPAAGVGYGYTF.